Listed below are T cell receptor beta chains from one sample, sequenced in a study of blood T cell repertoires in COVID-19. TCRdb's copy holds only in-frame clones and misses some; the assay was immunoSEQ multiplex PCR. Seen here are 100,000 to 150,000 clones, about 88% observed once, and the top ten hold 15% to 20%. Material: peripheral blood. The receptor source for this set is a woman of 80 years or more with acute or convalescent COVID-19. Both conserved end residues are part of each CDR3. D genes are given only for firm matches. For some rows the clone size is stated as once, few or many, or as a class when expanded; others skip it.

d_call j_call clone_size v_call cdr3_aa cdr3_nt
- TRBJ2-7 few TRBV7-2 CASSLAAGYEQYF TGTGCCAGCAGCTTAGCAGCAGGGTACGAGCAGTACTTC
- TRBJ1-1 - TRBV3-1/TRBV3-2 CASSQGRNTEAFF TGTGCCAGCAGCCAAGGTAGGAACACTGAAGCTTTCTTT
TRBD2 TRBJ2-1 - TRBV9 CASSSLSGGATEQFF TGTGCCAGCAGCTCTCTTAGCGGGGGGGCGACTGAGCAGTTCTTC
- TRBJ1-6 - TRBV4-3 CASSQVRGNSPLHF TGCGCCAGCAGCCAAGTCCGGGGGAATTCACCCCTCCACTTT
- TRBJ2-3 - TRBV6-2/TRBV6-3 CASSYAGPTQYF TGTGCCAGCAGTTACGCAGGGCCCACCCAGTATTTT
TRBD2 TRBJ2-1 - TRBV9 CASSSGLAGGGTYNEQFF TGTGCCAGCAGCTCAGGACTAGCGGGAGGGGGAACCTACAATGAGCAGTTCTTC
- TRBJ1-2 - TRBV5-6 CASSLRQRQRRYTF TGTGCCAGCAGCCTACGACAAAGGCAACGCCGCTACACCTTC
- TRBJ2-5 - TRBV5-1 CASSPIDGIQETQYF TGCGCCAGCAGTCCCATCGACGGGATCCAAGAGACCCAGTACTTC
TRBD1 TRBJ2-7 - TRBV5-4 CASSLDRGQTYEQYF TGTGCCAGCAGCTTAGACAGGGGGCAAACCTACGAGCAGTACTTC
- TRBJ2-6 - TRBV18 CASSLFGLSSGANVLTF TGTGCCAGCTCACTCTTTGGTCTGAGCTCTGGGGCCAACGTCCTGACTTTC
TRBD2 TRBJ2-7 - TRBV11-2 CASSSGLAVNEQYF TGTGCCAGCAGCTCAGGACTAGCGGTAAACGAGCAGTACTTC
TRBD1 TRBJ2-3 - TRBV5-1 CASSMGQISTDTQYF TGCGCCAGCAGCATGGGACAGATTAGCACAGATACGCAGTATTTT
TRBD1 TRBJ2-5 many TRBV4-1 CASSQDSGQGVLGQYF TGCGCCAGCAGCCAAGACTCGGGACAGGGTGTTTTAGGCCAGTACTTC
- TRBJ2-6 - TRBV29-1 CSVEFRGTGANVLTF TGCAGCGTTGAATTCAGGGGAACTGGGGCCAACGTCCTGACTTTC
- TRBJ1-3 - TRBV5-8 CASTLIGVWSSGNTIYF TGTGCCAGCACCCTAATCGGGGTATGGTCGTCTGGAAACACCATATATTTT
TRBD1 TRBJ2-1 - TRBV4-1 CASSQDPGQGIWATRYYEQFF TGCGCCAGCAGCCAAGACCCGGGACAGGGGATTTGGGCGACCCGTTACTATGAGCAGTTCTTC